These 14 T cell receptor beta chains share one sample of origin, sequenced in a study of T cell responses to AZD1222 COVID-19 vaccine. Measured with immunoSEQ multiplex PCR; TCRdb has only the in-frame clones, and not every one. The sample consists of around 160,000 clones, 88% of them appearing once. The sequences come from peripheral blood, collected on day 0 of AZD1222 vaccination. The receptors originated from an adult in good health.

The V gene is TRBV12-5, the J gene TRBJ1-5; TRBD1 matches 7 bases. The germline V gene encodes CDR1 LGHNT and CDR2 FRNRAP. The CDR3 length is 14 residues. Trimming cost V 1 base and J 7 bases; bases outside gene matches: 4. The CDR3 reads CASGLADRDQPQHF. DNA of the CDR3: TGTGCTAGTGGTTTGGCCGACAGGGACCAGCCCCAGCATTTT.

The chain is built from TRBV3-1 (or the pseudogene TRBV3-2) and TRBJ1-5, with D unclear. Trimming cost V 1 base and J 7 bases, with 8 bases left between them. Germline V gene sequence: CDR1 LGHDT, CDR2 YNNKEL (reference sequence). The CDR3 is made up of 13 amino acids. CDR3 sequence (DNA): TGTGCCAGCAGCCAAGGGTTGAGGCAGCCCCAGCATTTT. Translated, it gives CASSQGLRQPQHF.

V and J are TRBV5-8 and TRBJ1-5; tentative D call: TRBD1 (5 bases). Deletions cut 4 bases from V and 6 bases from J, with 14 bases between. In germline, CDR1 is SGHTS, CDR2 YDEGEE. The CDR3 length is 14 residues. The CDR3 spells CASSLRGVSQPQHF. The CDR3 nucleotides are TGTGCCAGCAGCCTGCGGGGGGTAAGTCAGCCCCAGCATTTT.

The J gene is TRBJ2-1, the V gene TRBV20-1; 15 bases fit TRBD2. CDR1 is DFQATT, CDR2 SNEGSKA, per germline (reference sequence). The length of the CDR3 is 15 residues. V gave up 3 bases and J gave up 5 bases; unmatched junction bases: 2. As DNA, the CDR3 is TGCAGTGCTAGTGGGACTAGCGGGGGGAACAATGAGCAGTTCTTC. This gives the protein CSASGTSGGNNEQFF.

This rearrangement joins TRBV7-2 to TRBJ1-5; no definite D call. Trimming took off 3 bases at V and 3 bases at J, with 6 bases between the two ends. The V gene's germline CDR1 is SGHTA and CDR2 FQGNSA. This CDR3 has 13 residues. In nucleotides, the CDR3 is TGTGCCAGCAGCTTCCGAACCAATCAGCCCCAGCATTTT. Its translation is CASSFRTNQPQHF.

This chain uses TRBV11-2 with TRBJ1-2, with 7 bases aligning to TRBD1. CDR3 size: 13 residues. Germline V gene lookup returns CDR1 SGHAT and CDR2 FQNNGV. With V trimmed by 5 bases and J by 11 bases, 11 bases remained unmatched. The CDR3 DNA reads TGTGCCAGCAGCGTTACGTGGGACAGAAGTTACACCTTC. Its protein is CASSVTWDRSYTF. Filled out from reference TRBV11-2 and TRBJ1-2, the complete variable domain reads EAGVAQSPRYKIIEKRQSVAFWCNPISGHATLYWYQQILGQGPKLLIQFQNNGVVDDSQLPKDRFSAERLKGVDSTLKIQPAKLEDSAVYLCASSVTWDRSYTFGSGTRLTVV.

V gene TRBV5-1 combines with J gene TRBJ1-6, with D possibly matching TRBD1 (5 bases). This CDR3 has 16 amino acids. With 4 bases removed from V and 7 bases from J, the gap between germline ends came to 18 bases. The germline V gene encodes CDR1 SGHRS and CDR2 YFSETQ. CDR3: CASSAGTGRVNSPLHF. CDR3 bases: TGCGCCAGCAGCGCCGGAACGGGACGGGTGAATTCACCCCTCCACTTT.

The chain uses TRBV5-1 and TRBJ2-7; TRBD2 matches at 11 bases. V lost 2 bases, J lost 0 bases, and 1 base stayed unmatched. From germline, CDR1 is SGHRS and CDR2 YFSETQ. The CDR3 runs 15 residues. CDR3 coding DNA: TGCGCCAGCAGCTTCACTAGCGGGAGCTCCTACGAGCAGTACTTC. It translates to CASSFTSGSSYEQYF.

The rearrangement joins TRBV19 to TRBJ1-6, with 7 nucleotides matching TRBD1. In germline, CDR1 is LNHDA, CDR2 SQIVND (reference sequence). With 6 bases clipped from V and 7 bases from J, the junction kept 15 bases outside the gene matches. The CDR3 extends over 17 amino acids. Here the CDR3 DNA reads TGTGCCAGTAGCCCCCCCAACAGGGGAGGGAGGAATTCACCCCTCCACTTT. Translated: CASSPPNRGGRNSPLHF.

The chain links TRBV6-5 to TRBJ1-3; D is ambiguous. The ends were cut back, 0 bases at V and 7 bases at J, with 13 bases in the middle. The CDR3 length is 15 residues. The germline V gene has CDR1 MNHEY and CDR2 SVGAGI. The CDR3 bases are TGTGCCAGCAGTTACTCGATCGAAGCGGCTAACACCATATATTTT. It is translated as CASSYSIEAANTIYF.

This clone was seen only once. The CDR3 sequence: CASSRDSLYGYTF. CDR3 DNA sequence: TGTGCCAGTAGTCGGGACAGCCTCTATGGCTACACCTTC. The chain links TRBV19 to TRBJ1-2; TRBD1 matches at 7 bases. Trimming at V came to 5 bases and at J to 4 bases, leaving 4 bases not matched to a gene. Germline V lookup: CDR1 LNHDA, CDR2 SQIVND (reference sequence). The CDR3 is made up of 13 amino acids.

The chain joins TRBV5-1 to TRBJ1-1, with D tentatively TRBD1 (6 bases). From germline, CDR1 is SGHRS and CDR2 YFSETQ. The CDR3 totals 16 residues. Trimming removed 5 bases from V and 4 bases from J, with 21 bases in between. DNA of the CDR3: TGCGCCAGCAGGGTCGACGGCAGGGGAGGTGCCACTGAAGCTTTCTTT. Protein product: CASRVDGRGGATEAFF.

The chain couples TRBV5-1 to TRBJ2-1, with TRBD2 identical over 7 bases. The J segment lost 4 bases and the V segment lost 4 bases, leaving 8 bases of the junction unmatched. Germline assignment: CDR1 SGHRS and CDR2 YFSETQ. CDR3 length: 15 amino acids. The CDR3: CASSDELAAYNEQFF. The CDR3 region has the DNA TGCGCCAGCAGCGACGAGCTAGCGGCTTACAATGAGCAGTTCTTC.

The chain is built from TRBV19 and TRBJ2-5; D is possibly TRBD2 (7 bases). The CDR3 has 12 amino acids. Deletions cut 7 bases from V and 5 bases from J, with 11 bases between. Germline loops: CDR1 LNHDA, CDR2 SQIVND (reference sequence). This chain's CDR3 is CASKGGRETQYF. The CDR3 nucleotides read TGTGCCAGTAAGGGGGGGCGGGAGACCCAGTACTTC.